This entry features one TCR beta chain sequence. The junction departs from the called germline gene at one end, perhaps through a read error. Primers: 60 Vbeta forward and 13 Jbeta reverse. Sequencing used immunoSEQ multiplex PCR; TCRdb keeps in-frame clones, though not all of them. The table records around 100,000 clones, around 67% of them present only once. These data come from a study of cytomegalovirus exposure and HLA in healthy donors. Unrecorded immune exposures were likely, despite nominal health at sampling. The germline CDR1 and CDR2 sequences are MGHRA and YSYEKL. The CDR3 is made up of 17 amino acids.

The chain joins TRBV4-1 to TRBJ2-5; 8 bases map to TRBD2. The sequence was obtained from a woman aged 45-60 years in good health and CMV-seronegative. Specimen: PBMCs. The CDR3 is CASNQGTAGDLRETQYF. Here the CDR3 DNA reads TGCGCCAGCAACCAAGGTACAGCGGGGGACCTCCGGGAGACCCAGTACTTC.